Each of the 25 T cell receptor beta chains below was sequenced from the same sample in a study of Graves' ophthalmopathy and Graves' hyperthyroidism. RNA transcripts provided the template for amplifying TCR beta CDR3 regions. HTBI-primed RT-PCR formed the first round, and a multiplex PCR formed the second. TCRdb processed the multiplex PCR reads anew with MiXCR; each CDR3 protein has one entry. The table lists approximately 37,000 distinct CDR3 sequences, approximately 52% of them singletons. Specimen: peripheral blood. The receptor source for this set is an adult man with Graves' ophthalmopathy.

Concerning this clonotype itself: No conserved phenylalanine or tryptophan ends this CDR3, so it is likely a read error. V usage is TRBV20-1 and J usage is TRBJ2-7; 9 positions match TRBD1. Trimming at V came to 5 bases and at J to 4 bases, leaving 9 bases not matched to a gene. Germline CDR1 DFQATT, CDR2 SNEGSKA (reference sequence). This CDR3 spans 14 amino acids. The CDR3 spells CSASGTGRSYEQYS. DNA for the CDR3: TGCAGTGCTTCCGGGACAGGGAGGTCGTACGAGCAGTACTCC.

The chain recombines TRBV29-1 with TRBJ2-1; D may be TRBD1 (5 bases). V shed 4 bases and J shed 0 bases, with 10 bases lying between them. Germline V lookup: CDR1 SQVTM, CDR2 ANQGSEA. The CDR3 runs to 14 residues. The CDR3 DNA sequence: TGCAGCGTTGGCCAGACAGCCTCCTACAATGAGCAGTTCTTC. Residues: CSVGQTASYNEQFF.

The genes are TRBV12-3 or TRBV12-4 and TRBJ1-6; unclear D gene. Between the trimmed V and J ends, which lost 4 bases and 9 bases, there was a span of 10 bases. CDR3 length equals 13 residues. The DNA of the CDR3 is TGTGCCAGCAGTTATTGGGCCGGTTCACCCCTCCACTTT. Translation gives CASSYWAGSPLHF.

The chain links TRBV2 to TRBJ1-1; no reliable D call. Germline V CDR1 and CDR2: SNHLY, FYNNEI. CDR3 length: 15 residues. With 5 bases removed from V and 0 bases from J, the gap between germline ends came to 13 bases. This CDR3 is CASSFASGVNTEAFF. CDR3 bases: TGTGCCAGCAGTTTCGCTAGCGGAGTGAACACTGAAGCTTTCTTT.

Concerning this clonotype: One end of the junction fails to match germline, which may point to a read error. CDR3 nucleotides: TGTGCCGGCAGCCACGATTCTATCGGACAGGGGGCTGGAACTGAAGCTTTCTTT. This gives the protein CAGSHDSIGQGAGTEAFF. The J gene is TRBJ1-1, the V gene TRBV3-1; 11 nucleotides match TRBD1. The germline V gene encodes CDR1 LGHDT and CDR2 YNNKEL (reference sequence). The CDR3 runs to 18 residues.

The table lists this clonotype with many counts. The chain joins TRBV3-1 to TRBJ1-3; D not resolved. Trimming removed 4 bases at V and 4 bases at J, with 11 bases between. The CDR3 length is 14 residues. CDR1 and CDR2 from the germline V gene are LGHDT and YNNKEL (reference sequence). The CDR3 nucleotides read TGTGCCAGCAGCCGCGGAGGGTCAGGAAACACCATATATTTT. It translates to CASSRGGSGNTIYF.

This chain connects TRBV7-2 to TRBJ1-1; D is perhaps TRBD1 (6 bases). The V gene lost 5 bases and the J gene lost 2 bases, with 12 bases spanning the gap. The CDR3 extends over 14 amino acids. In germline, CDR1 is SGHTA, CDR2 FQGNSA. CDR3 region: CASSPFRGNTEAFF. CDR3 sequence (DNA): TGTGCCAGCAGCCCCTTCAGGGGAAACACTGAAGCTTTCTTT.

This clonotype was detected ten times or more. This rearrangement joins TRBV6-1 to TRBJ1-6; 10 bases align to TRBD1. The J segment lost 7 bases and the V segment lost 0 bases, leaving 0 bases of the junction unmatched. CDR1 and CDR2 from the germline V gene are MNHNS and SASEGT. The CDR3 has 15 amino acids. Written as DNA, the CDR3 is TGTGCCAGCAGTGAAGCGACAGGGGGCAATTCACCCCTCCACTTT. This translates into CASSEATGGNSPLHF.

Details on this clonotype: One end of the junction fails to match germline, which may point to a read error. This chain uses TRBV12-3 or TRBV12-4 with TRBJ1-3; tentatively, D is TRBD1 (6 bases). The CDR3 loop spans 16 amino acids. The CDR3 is CASTRRGSGSGNTIYF. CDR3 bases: TGCGCCAGCACTCGCAGGGGTTCGGGCTCTGGAAACACCATATATTTT.

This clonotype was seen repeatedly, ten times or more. The CDR3 DNA reads TGTGCCAGCAGCTTGGCTGGGGGATCACCCCTCCACTTT. Residues: CASSLAGGSPLHF. This sequence joins TRBV5-6 and TRBJ1-6; D may be TRBD1 (5 bases). CDR3 length equals 13 residues. The V gene lost 0 bases and the J gene lost 10 bases, with 8 bases spanning the gap. The V gene's germline CDR1 is SGHDT and CDR2 YYEEEE.

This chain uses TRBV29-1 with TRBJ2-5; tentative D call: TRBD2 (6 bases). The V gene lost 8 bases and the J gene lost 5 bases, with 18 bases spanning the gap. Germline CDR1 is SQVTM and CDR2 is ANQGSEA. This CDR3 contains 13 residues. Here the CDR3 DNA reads TGCAGCCGTTCCGGGGCGGGGTTGGAGACCCAGTACTTC. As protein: CSRSGAGLETQYF.

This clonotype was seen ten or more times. CDR3 region: CASSQVRVGGYTF. CDR3 nucleotide sequence: TGTGCCAGCAGCCAAGTTAGGGTGGGTGGCTACACCTTC. The J gene is TRBJ1-2, the V gene TRBV14; D not resolved. This CDR3 contains 13 residues. Germline-derived CDR1 and CDR2 are SGHDN and FVKESK. V was cut by 1 base and J by 7 bases, with 10 bases left in between.

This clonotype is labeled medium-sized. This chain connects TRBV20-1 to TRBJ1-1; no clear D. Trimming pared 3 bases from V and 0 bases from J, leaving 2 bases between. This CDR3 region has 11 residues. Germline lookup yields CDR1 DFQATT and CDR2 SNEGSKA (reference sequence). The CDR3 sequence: CSARVNTEAFF. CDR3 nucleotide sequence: TGCAGTGCTAGGGTGAACACTGAAGCTTTCTTT.

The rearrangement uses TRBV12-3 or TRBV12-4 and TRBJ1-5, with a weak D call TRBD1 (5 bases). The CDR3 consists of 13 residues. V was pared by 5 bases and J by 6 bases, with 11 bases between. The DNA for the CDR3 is TGTGCCAGCAGTGGTGCGGGGCCTCAGCCCCAGCATTTT. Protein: CASSGAGPQPQHF.

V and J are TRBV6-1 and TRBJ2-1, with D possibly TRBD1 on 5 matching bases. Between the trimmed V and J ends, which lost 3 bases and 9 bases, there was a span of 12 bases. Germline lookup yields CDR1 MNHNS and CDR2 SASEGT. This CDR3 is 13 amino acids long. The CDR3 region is CASSDNRGTEQFF. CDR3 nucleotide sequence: TGTGCCAGCAGTGACAATAGGGGCACTGAGCAGTTCTTC.

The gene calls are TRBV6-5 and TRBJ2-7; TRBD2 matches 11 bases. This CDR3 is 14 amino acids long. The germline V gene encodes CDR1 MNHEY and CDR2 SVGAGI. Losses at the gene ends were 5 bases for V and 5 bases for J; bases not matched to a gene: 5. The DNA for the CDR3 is TGTGCCAGCAGTGCTAGCGGGAGGATCCACGAGCAGTACTTC. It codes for CASSASGRIHEQYF.

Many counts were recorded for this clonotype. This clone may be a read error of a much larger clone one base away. The CDR3 DNA is TGTGCCAGCAGCTTACCAAAGAACACCGGGGAGCTGTTTTTT. It yields the protein CASSLPKNTGELFF. The rearrangement uses TRBV7-9 and TRBJ2-2; D ambiguous. Germline CDR1 reads SEHNR; CDR2 reads FQNEAQ (reference sequence). V was pared by 2 bases and J by 1 base, with 5 bases between. This CDR3 has 14 residues.

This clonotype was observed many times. In DNA form, the CDR3 reads TGTGCCAGCAGTGAAGGGCCTAGCACAGATACGCAGTATTTT. Encoded protein: CASSEGPSTDTQYF. This sequence joins TRBV6-1 and TRBJ2-3; D gene ambiguous. Germline V gene data show CDR1 as MNHNS and CDR2 as SASEGT. The CDR3 totals 14 residues. The V end was cut by 1 base, the J end by 0 bases, with 5 bases between.

CDR3 sequence reads: CASPDQVGTQYF. The CDR3 nucleotides are TGTGCCAGTCCGGACCAGGTCGGTACGCAGTATTTT. The chain carries TRBV2 and TRBJ2-3; no firm D call. This CDR3 has 12 amino acids. The germline CDR1 and CDR2 sequences are SNHLY and FYNNEI. Trimming shortened V by 9 bases and J by 8 bases, and 15 bases separated the two germline ends. The variable domain in full, completed from reference TRBV2 and TRBJ2-3, reads EPEVTQTPSHQVTQMGQEVILRCVPISNHLYFYWYRQILGQKVEFLVSFYNNEISEKSEIFDDQFSVERPDGSNFTLKIRSTKLEDSAMYFCASPDQVGTQYFGPGTRLTVL.

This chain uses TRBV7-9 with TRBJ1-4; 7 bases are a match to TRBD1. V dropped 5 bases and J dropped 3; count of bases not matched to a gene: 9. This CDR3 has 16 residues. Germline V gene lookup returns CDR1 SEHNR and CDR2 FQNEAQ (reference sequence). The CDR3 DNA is TGTGCCAGCAGCCCCTTAGCCGGGACAGCTAATGAAAAACTGTTTTTT. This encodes CASSPLAGTANEKLFF.

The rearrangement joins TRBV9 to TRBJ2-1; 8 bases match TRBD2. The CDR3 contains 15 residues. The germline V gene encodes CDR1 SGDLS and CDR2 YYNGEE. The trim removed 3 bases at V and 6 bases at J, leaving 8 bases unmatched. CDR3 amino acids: CASSEIAGNLNEQFF. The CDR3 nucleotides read TGTGCCAGCAGCGAAATAGCGGGAAACCTCAATGAGCAGTTCTTC.

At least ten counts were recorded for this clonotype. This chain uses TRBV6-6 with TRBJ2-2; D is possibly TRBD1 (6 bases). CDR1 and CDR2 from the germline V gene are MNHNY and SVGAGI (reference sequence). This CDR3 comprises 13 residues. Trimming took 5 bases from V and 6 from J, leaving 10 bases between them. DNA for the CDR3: TGTGCCAGCAGTGCACGGACAGCCGGGGAGCTGTTTTTT. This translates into CASSARTAGELFF.

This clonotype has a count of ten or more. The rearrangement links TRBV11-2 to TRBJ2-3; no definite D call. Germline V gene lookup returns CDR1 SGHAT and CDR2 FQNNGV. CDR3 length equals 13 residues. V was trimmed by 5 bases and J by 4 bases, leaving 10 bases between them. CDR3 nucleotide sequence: TGTGCCAGCAGCCGAGTTTATGCAGATACGCAGTATTTT. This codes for CASSRVYADTQYF.

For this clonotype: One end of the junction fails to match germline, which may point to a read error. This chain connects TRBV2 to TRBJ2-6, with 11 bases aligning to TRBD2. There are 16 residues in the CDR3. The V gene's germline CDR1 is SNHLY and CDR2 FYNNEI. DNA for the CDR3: TGTGCCAGCAGTCGGTATACGACTAGCGGGGACAACGTCCTGACTTTC. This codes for CASSRYTTSGDNVLTF.

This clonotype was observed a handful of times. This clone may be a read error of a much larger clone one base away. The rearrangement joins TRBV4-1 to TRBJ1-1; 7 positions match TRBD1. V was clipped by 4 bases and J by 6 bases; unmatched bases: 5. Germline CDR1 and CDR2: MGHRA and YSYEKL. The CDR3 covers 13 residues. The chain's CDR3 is CASSLHRGPEAFF. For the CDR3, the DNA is TGCGCCAGCAGCCTACACAGGGGCCCTGAAGCTTTCTTT.